Listed below are T cell receptor beta chains from one sample, sequenced in a study of radiation and T cells in renal cell carcinoma. Using immunoSEQ multiplex PCR, the repertoire was profiled, and TCRdb retains in-frame clones only, with some absent. The sample consists of approximately 63,000 clones, roughly three quarters of them appearing once. The sample here was blood, taken from a patient whose treatment included radiotherapy and nephrectomy. These receptor sequences come from a man aged 60-69 years with renal cell carcinoma. The CDR3 runs from the conserved cysteine through the conserved F or W. D genes are given only for firm matches. Clone size, where shown, is once, few, many, or a class for clones that have expanded.

V gene: TRBV7-8
clone size: NA
J gene: TRBJ1-2
D gene: NA
CDR3 DNA: TGTGCCAGCAGCTTGAATTGGGTGGACTATGGCTACACCTTC
CDR3 protein: CASSLNWVDYGYTF

V gene: TRBV19
clone size: NA
J gene: TRBJ2-1
D gene: TRBD2
CDR3 DNA: TGTGCCAGTAGTCCCCTAGCGGGAGGGCCGAGGAATGAGCAGTTCTTC
CDR3 protein: CASSPLAGGPRNEQFF

V gene: TRBV5-4
clone size: NA
J gene: TRBJ2-5
D gene: NA
CDR3 DNA: TGTGCCAGCAGCCCAGAGGGGGGGGCCAAGGGGGAGACCCAGTACTTC
CDR3 protein: CASSPEGGAKGETQYF

V gene: TRBV4-3
clone size: few
J gene: TRBJ2-3
D gene: NA
CDR3 DNA: TGCGCCAGCAGCCAAGAAACTGGCAGGGGGAGGGATACGCAGTATTTT
CDR3 protein: CASSQETGRGRDTQYF

V gene: TRBV7-9
clone size: NA
J gene: TRBJ2-7
D gene: NA
CDR3 DNA: TGTGCCAGCAGCCCTGAGTGGGTTCAAGCCGAGCAGTACTTC
CDR3 protein: CASSPEWVQAEQYF

V gene: TRBV7-2
clone size: NA
J gene: TRBJ1-3
D gene: NA
CDR3 DNA: TGTGCCAGCAGCCGCGTGGCCAGCGGAAACACCATATATTTT
CDR3 protein: CASSRVASGNTIYF

V gene: TRBV7-2
clone size: NA
J gene: TRBJ2-1
D gene: NA
CDR3 DNA: TGTGCCAGCAGCTTCGACAGGACCCCCTACAATGAGCAGTTCTTC
CDR3 protein: CASSFDRTPYNEQFF

V gene: TRBV7-8
clone size: NA
J gene: TRBJ2-3
D gene: TRBD2
CDR3 DNA: TGTGCCAGCAGCTTTTCTAGCGGGGGGAGCAATACGCAGTATTTT
CDR3 protein: CASSFSSGGSNTQYF

V gene: TRBV6-1
clone size: NA
J gene: TRBJ1-2
D gene: NA
CDR3 DNA: TGTGCCAGCAGTGAATCCGGGGATTACTATGGCTACACCTTC
CDR3 protein: CASSESGDYYGYTF

V gene: TRBV28
clone size: NA
J gene: TRBJ1-5
D gene: NA
CDR3 DNA: TGTGCCAGCAGTTTTAGCAATCAGCCCCAGCATTTT
CDR3 protein: CASSFSNQPQHF

V gene: TRBV6-5
clone size: NA
J gene: TRBJ1-3
D gene: NA
CDR3 DNA: TGTGCCAGCTGGGGGGGCTTAAATGGAAACACCATATATTTT
CDR3 protein: CASWGGLNGNTIYF

V gene: TRBV2
clone size: NA
J gene: TRBJ1-1
D gene: NA
CDR3 DNA: TGTGCCAGCAGTGAAAGGGTGGAGGGGACTGAAGCTTTCTTT
CDR3 protein: CASSERVEGTEAFF

V gene: TRBV2
clone size: NA
J gene: TRBJ2-7
D gene: TRBD1
CDR3 DNA: TGTGCCAGCAGGGGAGGGACAGGGGCAGACGAGCAGTACTTC
CDR3 protein: CASRGGTGADEQYF

V gene: TRBV30
clone size: once
J gene: TRBJ2-2
D gene: TRBD1
CDR3 DNA: TGTGCCTGGGACAGGGCGGCCGGGGAGCTGTTTTTT
CDR3 protein: CAWDRAAGELFF

V gene: TRBV7-8
clone size: few
J gene: TRBJ1-2
D gene: NA
CDR3 DNA: TGTGCCAGCAGCTTAGTTGCAGAGGGGAGCTATGGCTACACCTTC
CDR3 protein: CASSLVAEGSYGYTF

V gene: TRBV28
clone size: NA
J gene: TRBJ1-5
D gene: NA
CDR3 DNA: TGTGCCAGCCATCGGACTGCCTCCTACCATTTT
CDR3 protein: CASHRTASYHF

V gene: TRBV6-1
clone size: NA
J gene: TRBJ1-1
D gene: NA
CDR3 DNA: TGTGCCAGCACCCATGGGGGGGCTGGGAACACTGAAGCTTTCTTT
CDR3 protein: CASTHGGAGNTEAFF

V gene: TRBV30
clone size: NA
J gene: TRBJ1-1
D gene: TRBD1
CDR3 DNA: TGTGCCTGGAGGTCGTGGACAGGGGACACTGAAGCTTTCTTT
CDR3 protein: CAWRSWTGDTEAFF

V gene: TRBV6-5
clone size: NA
J gene: TRBJ2-1
D gene: TRBD2
CDR3 DNA: TGTGCCAGCGGGGGAGTAGCGGGAGCTAATGAGCAGTTCTTC
CDR3 protein: CASGGVAGANEQFF

V gene: TRBV7-3
clone size: NA
J gene: TRBJ2-3
D gene: NA
CDR3 DNA: TGTGCCAGCAGTCCCATCCCGACAGGCCCCAGCACAGATACGCAGTATTTT
CDR3 protein: CASSPIPTGPSTDTQYF

V gene: TRBV6-5
clone size: NA
J gene: TRBJ2-7
D gene: NA
CDR3 DNA: TGTGCCAGCAGTTACTCGAATGGGGCCTACGAGCAGTACTTC
CDR3 protein: CASSYSNGAYEQYF

V gene: TRBV28
clone size: once
J gene: TRBJ1-2
D gene: NA
CDR3 DNA: TGTGCCAGCATGAGGGTTCGCGGCTATGGCTACACCTTC
CDR3 protein: CASMRVRGYGYTF

V gene: TRBV18
clone size: NA
J gene: TRBJ2-7
D gene: TRBD1
CDR3 DNA: TGTGCCAGCTCACTGACAGGGGACGACTACGAGCAGTACTTC
CDR3 protein: CASSLTGDDYEQYF

V gene: TRBV5-6
clone size: NA
J gene: TRBJ1-5
D gene: NA
CDR3 DNA: TGTGCCAGCAGCTTGGCCGGAGGGAATCAGCCCCAGCATTTT
CDR3 protein: CASSLAGGNQPQHF

V gene: TRBV9
clone size: NA
J gene: TRBJ1-2
D gene: TRBD1
CDR3 DNA: TGTGCCAGCAGCGTAGGGGCAGGGGGAACCTATGGCTACACCTTC
CDR3 protein: CASSVGAGGTYGYTF

V gene: TRBV30
clone size: NA
J gene: TRBJ2-3
D gene: NA
CDR3 DNA: TGTGCCTGGGGGATCCTCAGCACAGATACGCAGTATTTT
CDR3 protein: CAWGILSTDTQYF

V gene: TRBV29-1
clone size: NA
J gene: TRBJ2-3
D gene: NA
CDR3 DNA: TGCAGCGTTGAAACCTTCGGCACAGATACGCAGTATTTT
CDR3 protein: CSVETFGTDTQYF

V gene: TRBV5-1
clone size: few
J gene: TRBJ2-5
D gene: TRBD1
CDR3 DNA: TGCGCCAGCAGCTTGCTCGGACAGGGCCTTGGAGAGACCCAGTACTTC
CDR3 protein: CASSLLGQGLGETQYF